This T cell receptor (beta chain) derives from a study of T cell responses to AZD1222 COVID-19 vaccine. The study's findings and limits: After the peak T cell response, and only then, were repertoires sampled. Unmutated regions of variants are reportedly targeted by nearly half of spike-specific TCRs.

Pooling was applied to second doses at about 4 or about 12 weeks. Assay used: immunoSEQ multiplex PCR; TCRdb lists only in-frame clones, some missing. Here the sample spans 150,000 or so clones, approximately 90% being singletons. The CDR3 is made up of 15 amino acids. The J segment lost 5 bases and the V segment lost 5 bases, leaving 8 bases of the junction unmatched. Germline CDR1 is MDHEN and CDR2 is SYDVKM. Concerning this clone itself: As yet, its antigen is unknown.

Sequences were derived from peripheral blood, sampled 28 days after the second AZD1222 dose. The source is an adult who received the AZD1222 COVID-19 vaccine. The chain carries TRBV28 and TRBJ1-4; TRBD1 matches at 7 bases. The CDR3 DNA sequence: TGTGCCAGCAGTGACTACAGGGGAGCGAATGAAAAACTGTTTTTT. Its protein product is CASSDYRGANEKLFF.